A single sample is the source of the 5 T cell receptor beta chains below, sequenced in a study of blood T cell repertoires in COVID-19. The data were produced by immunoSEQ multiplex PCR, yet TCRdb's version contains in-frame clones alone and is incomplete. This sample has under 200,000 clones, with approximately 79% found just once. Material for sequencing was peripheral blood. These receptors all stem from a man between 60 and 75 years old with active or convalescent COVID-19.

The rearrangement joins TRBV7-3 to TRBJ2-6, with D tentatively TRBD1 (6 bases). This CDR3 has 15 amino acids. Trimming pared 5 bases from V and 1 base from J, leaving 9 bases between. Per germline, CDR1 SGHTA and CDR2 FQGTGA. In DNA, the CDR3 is TGTGCCAGCAGCCAAACAGGGTCTGGGGCCAACGTCCTGACTTTC. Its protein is CASSQTGSGANVLTF.

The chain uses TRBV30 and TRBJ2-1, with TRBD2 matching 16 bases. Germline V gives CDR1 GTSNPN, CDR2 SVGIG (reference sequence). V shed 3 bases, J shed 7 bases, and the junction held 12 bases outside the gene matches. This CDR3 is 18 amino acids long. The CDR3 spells CAWRLGLAGGPNRNEQFF. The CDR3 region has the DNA TGTGCCTGGAGGCTGGGACTAGCGGGAGGGCCGAATCGGAATGAGCAGTTCTTC.

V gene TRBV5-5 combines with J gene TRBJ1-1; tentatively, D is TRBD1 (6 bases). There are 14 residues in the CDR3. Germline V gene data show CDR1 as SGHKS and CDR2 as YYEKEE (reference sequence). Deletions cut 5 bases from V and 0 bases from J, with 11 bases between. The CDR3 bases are TGTGCCAGCAGTCAACAGGGTATGAACACTGAAGCTTTCTTT. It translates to CASSQQGMNTEAFF.

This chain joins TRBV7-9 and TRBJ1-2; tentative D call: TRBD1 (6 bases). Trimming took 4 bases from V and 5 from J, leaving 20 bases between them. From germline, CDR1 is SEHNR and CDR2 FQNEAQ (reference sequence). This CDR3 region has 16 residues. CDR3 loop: CASSSSPTGYLYGYTF. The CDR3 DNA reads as TGTGCCAGCAGCTCATCCCCGACAGGCTACCTATATGGCTACACCTTC.

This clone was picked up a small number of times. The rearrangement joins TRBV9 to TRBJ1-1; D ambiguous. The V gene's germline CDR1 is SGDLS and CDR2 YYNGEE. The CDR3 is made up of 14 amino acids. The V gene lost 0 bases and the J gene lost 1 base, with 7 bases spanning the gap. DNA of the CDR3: TGTGCCAGCAGCGTAGAGCAGGCGAACACTGAAGCTTTCTTT. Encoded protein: CASSVEQANTEAFF.